One sample yielded the 29 T cell receptor beta chains listed below, sequenced in a study of T cell responses to AZD1222 COVID-19 vaccine. This table comes from immunoSEQ multiplex PCR, and its TCRdb copy is limited to in-frame clones, with some not included. The repertoire has 60,000 to 85,000 clones, around 86% of them found once; the top ten carry 18%. Here the sequenced sample was peripheral blood, taken 28 days after the second AZD1222 dose. These receptors were obtained from an adult who received the AZD1222 COVID-19 vaccine.

The chain couples TRBV3-1 (or the pseudogene TRBV3-2) to TRBJ2-5; tentative D call: TRBD2 (5 bases). This CDR3 region has 16 residues. Germline V CDR1 and CDR2: LGHDT, YNNKEL (reference sequence). The V gene lost 4 bases and the J gene lost 4 bases, with 19 bases spanning the gap. The CDR3 nucleotides are TGTGCCAGCAGCCCCCGACCGACGGGAACGTTAGAGACCCAGTACTTC. This sequence encodes CASSPRPTGTLETQYF.

The rearrangement uses TRBV30 and TRBJ1-6, with a tentative D call TRBD1 (5 bases). Germline CDR1 reads GTSNPN; CDR2 reads SVGIG (reference sequence). V lost 0 bases and J lost 7, with 13 bases in between. There are 15 residues in the CDR3. As DNA, the CDR3 is TGTGCCTGGAGTGTTTCGGGACGGATAAATTCACCCCTCCACTTT. Encoded protein: CAWSVSGRINSPLHF.

The rearrangement uses TRBV29-1 and TRBJ1-1; D is perhaps TRBD1 (6 bases). The germline CDR1 and CDR2 sequences are SQVTM and ANQGSEA. The CDR3 has 14 amino acids. V dropped 7 bases and J dropped 4 bases, with 19 bases sitting between them. As DNA, the CDR3 is TGCAGCGGGGGGCAAACCGGTGGAGGCACTGAAGCTTTCTTT. It specifies CSGGQTGGGTEAFF. Drawing the rest from reference TRBV29-1 and TRBJ1-1, the complete variable domain is SAVISQKPSRDICQRGTSLTIQCQVDSQVTMMFWYRQQPGQSLTLIATANQGSEATYESGFVIDKFPISRPNLTFSTLTVSNMSPEDSSIYLCSGGQTGGGTEAFFGQGTRLTVV.

The table lists this clone with a count of one. V and J are TRBV3-1 (or the pseudogene TRBV3-2) and TRBJ1-5; D ambiguous. V dropped 0 bases and J dropped 4 bases, with 7 bases sitting between them. CDR1 LGHDT and CDR2 YNNKEL come from the germline V gene (reference sequence). The CDR3 loop spans 14 amino acids. CDR3 sequence: CASSQDLGNQPQHF. CDR3 DNA: TGTGCCAGCAGCCAAGATCTGGGTAATCAGCCCCAGCATTTT.

V gene TRBV18 combines with J gene TRBJ1-1; D is unresolved. The germline gives CDR1 KGHSH, CDR2 LQKENI. Trimming stripped 2 bases from V and 9 bases from J, with 13 bases between. This CDR3 is built from 13 residues. This CDR3 is CASSPSLGSQAFF. The CDR3 nucleotides are TGTGCCAGCTCACCATCGCTCGGAAGTCAAGCTTTCTTT.

This chain links TRBV3-1 (or the pseudogene TRBV3-2) with TRBJ1-6, with TRBD1 matching over 9 bases. CDR3 length: 16 residues. Germline CDR1 is LGHDT and CDR2 is YNNKEL (reference sequence). With V trimmed by 1 base and J by 10 bases, 8 bases remained unmatched. The CDR3 protein is CASSQGLGQGDSPLHF. CDR3 nucleotide sequence: TGTGCCAGCAGCCAAGGCTTGGGACAGGGTGACTCACCCCTCCACTTT.

The chain joins TRBV13 to TRBJ2-2; possibly TRBD2 for D (6 bases). CDR1 PRHDT and CDR2 FYEKMQ come from the germline V gene (reference sequence). Trimming left V 7 bases short and J 5 bases short, with 20 bases between. The CDR3 is 16 amino acids. The CDR3 is CASTSPGSGGTGELFF. The DNA of the CDR3 is TGTGCCAGCACCTCCCCCGGGTCTGGGGGGACCGGGGAGCTGTTTTTT.

The gene calls are TRBV2 and TRBJ2-3; D not certain. Trimming took off 7 bases at V and 0 bases at J, with 11 bases between the two ends. The CDR3 is 14 amino acids. CDR1 and CDR2 (germline): SNHLY, FYNNEI. Written as DNA, the CDR3 is TGTGCCAGCAAGCAGCCCACTAGCACAGATACGCAGTATTTT. Residues: CASKQPTSTDTQYF.

J is TRBJ1-2 and V is TRBV3-1 (or the pseudogene TRBV3-2); 9 bases map to TRBD1. This CDR3 has 13 amino acids. Germline values: CDR1 LGHDT, CDR2 YNNKEL (reference sequence). V shed 7 bases, J shed 6 bases, and the junction held 6 bases outside the gene matches. The CDR3 reads CASTHRTGDGYTF. CDR3 sequence (DNA): TGTGCCAGCACTCATAGGACAGGGGATGGCTACACCTTC.

The genes are TRBV19 and TRBJ2-1; D possibly corresponds to TRBD1 (6 bases). The V gene lost 3 bases and the J gene lost 4 bases, with 10 bases spanning the gap. The germline V gene has CDR1 LNHDA and CDR2 SQIVND (reference sequence). This CDR3 spans 14 amino acids. Here the CDR3 reads CASSILGAYNEQFF. The DNA of the CDR3 is TGTGCCAGTAGTATTTTGGGGGCTTACAATGAGCAGTTCTTC. The whole variable domain, remainder taken from reference TRBV19 and TRBJ2-1, is DGGITQSPKYLFRKEGQNVTLSCEQNLNHDAMYWYRQDPGQGLRLIYYSQIVNDFQKGDIAEGYSVSREKKESFPLTVTSAQKNPTAFYLCASSILGAYNEQFFGPGTRLTVL.

The genes are TRBV7-2 and TRBJ1-1; D not resolved. CDR1 is SGHTA, CDR2 FQGNSA, per germline. Trimming stripped 0 bases from V and 8 bases from J, with 7 bases between. The length of the CDR3 is 12 residues. CDR3 bases: TGTGCCAGCAGCTTAGCGGTACCGGAAGCTTTCTTT. This translates into CASSLAVPEAFF.

The chain uses TRBV20-1 and TRBJ1-1; D is unresolved. Germline lookup yields CDR1 DFQATT and CDR2 SNEGSKA (reference sequence). V lost 3 bases to trimming and J lost 3 bases, with 11 bases between them. The CDR3 totals 13 residues. The DNA of the CDR3 is TGCAGTGCTAGTCGACCCCTGGACACTGAAGCTTTCTTT. This encodes CSASRPLDTEAFF.

CDR3 DNA: TGTGCCAGCAGTTTAGCTGGGAGGGGAGTTCAGCCCCAGCATTTT. Translation: CASSLAGRGVQPQHF. The V and J genes are TRBV28 and TRBJ1-5, with TRBD1 as a possible D gene (5 bases). Germline CDR1 is MDHEN and CDR2 is SYDVKM. The CDR3 length is 15 residues. V gave up 2 bases and J gave up 6 bases, with 14 bases separating them.

The V gene is TRBV6-5, the J gene TRBJ1-2; a possible D gene is TRBD1 (5 bases). Germline assignment: CDR1 MNHEY and CDR2 SVGAGI. V dropped 5 bases and J dropped 3 bases, with 13 bases sitting between them. The CDR3 is 14 residues long. CDR3 DNA: TGTGCCAGCAGTCCAGGCCGGGGGGACTATGGCTACACCTTC. Protein sequence: CASSPGRGDYGYTF.

The V gene is TRBV3-1 (or the pseudogene TRBV3-2), the J gene TRBJ1-1, with TRBD1 identical over 8 bases. The germline CDR1 and CDR2 sequences are LGHDT and YNNKEL (reference sequence). The CDR3 spans 15 residues. V shed 2 bases, J shed 1 base, and the junction held 3 bases outside the gene matches. The CDR3: CASSQRQGTNTEAFF. The CDR3 DNA is TGTGCCAGCAGCCAACGACAGGGGACGAACACTGAAGCTTTCTTT.

This chain connects TRBV19 to TRBJ2-1, with 10 bases fitting TRBD2. V shed 5 bases, J shed 7 bases, and the junction held 11 bases outside the gene matches. The CDR3 has 16 residues. The V gene's germline CDR1 is LNHDA and CDR2 SQIVND (reference sequence). CDR3 amino acids: CASSSGRTSGRNEQFF. The CDR3 region has the DNA TGTGCCAGTAGTTCTGGCAGGACTAGCGGCCGAAATGAGCAGTTCTTC.

The rearrangement uses TRBV28 and TRBJ2-1; D gene uncertain. The CDR3 length is 12 residues. Germline CDR1 MDHEN, CDR2 SYDVKM. The V gene lost 2 bases and the J gene lost 2 bases, with 1 base spanning the gap. The CDR3 sequence: CASSLTYNEQFF. DNA of the CDR3: TGTGCCAGCAGTTTAACCTACAATGAGCAGTTCTTC.

This clone was counted a few times. The V call is TRBV19, the J call TRBJ2-7; tentative D call: TRBD1 (6 bases). Trimming left V 8 bases short and J 3 bases short, with 23 bases between. The CDR3 has 16 amino acids. Germline V gene lookup returns CDR1 LNHDA and CDR2 SQIVND (reference sequence). The CDR3 DNA sequence: TGTGCCAGTTACGGGCAGGGGAAATTGGGCTACTACGAGCAGTACTTC. Translation gives CASYGQGKLGYYEQYF.

V and J are TRBV20-1 and TRBJ1-6; D is uncertain. The V end lost 0 bases, the J end lost 13 bases, and 7 bases lay between the germline ends. This CDR3 contains 11 residues. Germline V gene lookup returns CDR1 DFQATT and CDR2 SNEGSKA (reference sequence). The CDR3 sequence: CSARDNDPLHF. CDR3 DNA: TGCAGTGCTAGAGATAATGATCCCCTCCACTTT.

J is TRBJ2-2 and V is TRBV19; the D is unclear. Trimming shortened V by 3 bases and J by 5 bases, and 7 bases separated the two germline ends. Germline V gene data show CDR1 as LNHDA and CDR2 as SQIVND (reference sequence). The CDR3 extends over 13 amino acids. The CDR3 DNA is TGTGCCAGTAGTATTGGCTCTACCGGGGAGCTGTTTTTT. Translated, it gives CASSIGSTGELFF. The full variable domain, rest sourced from reference TRBV19 and TRBJ2-2, is DGGITQSPKYLFRKEGQNVTLSCEQNLNHDAMYWYRQDPGQGLRLIYYSQIVNDFQKGDIAEGYSVSREKKESFPLTVTSAQKNPTAFYLCASSIGSTGELFFGEGSRLTVL.

A few counts support this clone. This chain connects TRBV6-1 to TRBJ1-1, with 9 bases lining up with TRBD1. The V gene end was trimmed by 4 bases and the J gene end by 1 base; junction bases not matched to a gene: 7. Germline loops: CDR1 MNHNS, CDR2 SASEGT. The CDR3 consists of 16 residues. Written as DNA, the CDR3 is TGTGCCAGCAGTGGGGGCCCGGGACAGGGGAACACTGAAGCTTTCTTT. It encodes CASSGGPGQGNTEAFF.

This clone has more than one count but fewer than ten. One end of the junction varies from germline; a read error may be responsible. V usage is TRBV6-5 and J usage is TRBJ2-1, with 8 bases aligning to TRBD2. The V gene's germline CDR1 is MNHEY and CDR2 SVGAGI. The CDR3 is 15 residues long. The CDR3 loop is CASSDSGGGYDEQFF. DNA for the CDR3: TGTGCCAGCAGTGACTCGGGAGGGGGTTACGATGAGCAGTTCTTC.

This rearrangement joins TRBV4-1 to TRBJ1-2; TRBD1 is a possible D gene (6 bases). Trimming removed 2 bases at V and 5 bases at J, with 12 bases between. The germline V gene has CDR1 MGHRA and CDR2 YSYEKL. This CDR3 is 14 amino acids long. Here the CDR3 DNA reads TGCGCCAGCAGCCAACTGGACAGCCCTTATGGCTACACCTTC. Translation: CASSQLDSPYGYTF.

This clone was recorded once. V and J are TRBV3-1 (or the pseudogene TRBV3-2) and TRBJ1-2; D might be TRBD1 (5 bases). V lost 2 bases, J lost 7 bases, and 5 bases lay in between. Per the germline V gene, CDR1 is LGHDT and CDR2 is YNNKEL (reference sequence). The CDR3 is 11 amino acids. CDR3 in DNA: TGTGCCAGCAGCCAAAGGGGTGGCTACACCTTC. This translates into CASSQRGGYTF.

The chain uses TRBV5-8 and TRBJ2-5; D may be TRBD1 (6 bases). The germline gives CDR1 SGHTS, CDR2 YDEGEE. Deletions cut 1 base from V and 4 bases from J, with 14 bases between. This CDR3 has 15 residues. The CDR3 reads CASSLQGTIPETQYF. In nucleotides, the CDR3 is TGTGCCAGCAGCTTGCAGGGGACCATTCCAGAGACCCAGTACTTC.

J is TRBJ2-7 and V is TRBV6-2 or TRBV6-3, with TRBD2 matching 8 bases. The CDR3 loop spans 16 amino acids. In germline, CDR1 is MNHEY, CDR2 SVGEGT. Trimming took 2 bases from V and 4 from J; bases not matched to a gene: 10. The CDR3 region has the DNA TGTGCCAGCAGTTACCCGCAGCGGGGGCACCCATACGAGCAGTACTTC. Translation gives CASSYPQRGHPYEQYF.

The genes are TRBV5-6 and TRBJ2-1, with a possible D match to TRBD1 (6 bases). V was trimmed by 0 bases and J by 0 bases, leaving 7 bases between them. This CDR3 spans 15 amino acids. Looked up from germline, CDR1 is SGHDT and CDR2 is YYEEEE. The CDR3 protein is CASSLGQDSYNEQFF. The CDR3 coding sequence is TGTGCCAGCAGCTTGGGACAGGACTCCTACAATGAGCAGTTCTTC.

V gene TRBV5-1 combines with J gene TRBJ2-3, with 11 bases aligning to TRBD2. This CDR3 has 15 amino acids. V lost 4 bases to trimming and J lost 3 bases; unmatched junction nucleotides: 4. Germline V gene data show CDR1 as SGHRS and CDR2 as YFSETQ. The CDR3 here is CASSQGTSGTDTQYF. In nucleotides, the CDR3 is TGCGCCAGCAGCCAAGGGACTAGCGGAACAGATACGCAGTATTTT.

The chain is built from TRBV5-1 and TRBJ1-4; perhaps TRBD1 as D (5 bases). The V end lost 3 bases, the J end lost 6 bases, and 15 bases lay between the germline ends. This CDR3 contains 15 residues. CDR1 and CDR2 (germline): SGHRS, YFSETQ. The CDR3 DNA follows: TGCGCCAGCAGCTCAACCGGAGACAGCTATGAAAAACTGTTTTTT. Translated, it gives CASSSTGDSYEKLFF.